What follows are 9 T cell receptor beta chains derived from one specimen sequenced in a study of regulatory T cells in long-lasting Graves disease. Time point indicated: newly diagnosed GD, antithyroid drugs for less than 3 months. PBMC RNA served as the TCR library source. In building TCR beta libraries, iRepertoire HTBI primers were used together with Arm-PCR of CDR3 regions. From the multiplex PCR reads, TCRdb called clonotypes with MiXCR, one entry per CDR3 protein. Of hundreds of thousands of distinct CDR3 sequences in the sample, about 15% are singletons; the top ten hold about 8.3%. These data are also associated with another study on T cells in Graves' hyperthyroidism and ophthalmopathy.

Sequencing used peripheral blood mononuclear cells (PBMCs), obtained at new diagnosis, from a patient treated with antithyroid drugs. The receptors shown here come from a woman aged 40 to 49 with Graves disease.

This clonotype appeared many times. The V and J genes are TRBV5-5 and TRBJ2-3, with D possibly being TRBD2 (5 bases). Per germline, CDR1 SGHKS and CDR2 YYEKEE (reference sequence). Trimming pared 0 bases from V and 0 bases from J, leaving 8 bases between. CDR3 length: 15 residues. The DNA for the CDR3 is TGTGCCAGCAGCTTGGGAGCGGTTAGCACAGATACGCAGTATTTT. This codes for CASSLGAVSTDTQYF. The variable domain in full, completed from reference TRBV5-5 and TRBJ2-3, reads DAGVTQSPTHLIKTRGQQVTLRCSPISGHKSVSWYQQVLGQGPQFIFQYYEKEERGRGNFPDRFSARQFPNYSSELNVNALLLGDSALYLCASSLGAVSTDTQYFGPGTRLTVL.

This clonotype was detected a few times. CDR3 sequence: CASSVTRTGVEQYF. CDR3 DNA sequence: TGTGCCAGCAGTGTTACCAGGACAGGGGTCGAGCAGTACTTC. The chain combines TRBV6-2 or TRBV6-3 with TRBJ2-7, with 9 bases lining up with TRBD1. Germline CDR1 MNHEY, CDR2 SVGEGT. J gave up 6 bases and V 5 bases, and 8 bases lay outside the gene matches. The CDR3 runs 14 residues.

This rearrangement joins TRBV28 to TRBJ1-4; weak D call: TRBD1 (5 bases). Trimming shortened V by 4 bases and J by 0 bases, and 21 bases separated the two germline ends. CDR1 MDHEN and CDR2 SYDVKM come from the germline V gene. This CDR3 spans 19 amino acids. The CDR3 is CASSSHNRLRFSTNEKLFF. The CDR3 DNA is TGTGCCAGCAGTTCTCATAACAGGTTACGCTTTTCAACTAATGAAAAACTGTTTTTT.

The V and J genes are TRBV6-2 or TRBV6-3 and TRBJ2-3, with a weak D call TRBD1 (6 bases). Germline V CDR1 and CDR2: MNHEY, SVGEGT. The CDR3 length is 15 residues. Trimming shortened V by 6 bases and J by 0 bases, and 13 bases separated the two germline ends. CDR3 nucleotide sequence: TGTGCCAGCAGGGACAGAATTTCTAGCACAGATACGCAGTATTTT. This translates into CASRDRISSTDTQYF.

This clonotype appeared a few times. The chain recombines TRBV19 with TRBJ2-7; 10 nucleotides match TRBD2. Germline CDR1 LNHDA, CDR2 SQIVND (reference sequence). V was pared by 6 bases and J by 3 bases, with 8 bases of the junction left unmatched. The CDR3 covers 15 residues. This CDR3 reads CASRALAGVNYEQYF. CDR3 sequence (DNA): TGTGCCAGTAGGGCCCTAGCGGGAGTCAACTACGAGCAGTACTTC.

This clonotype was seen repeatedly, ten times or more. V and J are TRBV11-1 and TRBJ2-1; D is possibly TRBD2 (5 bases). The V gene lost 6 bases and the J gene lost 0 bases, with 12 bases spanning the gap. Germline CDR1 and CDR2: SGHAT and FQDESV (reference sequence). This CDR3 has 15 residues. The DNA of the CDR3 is TGTGCCAGCAGAGGAGGAGGAGCCTCCTACAATGAGCAGTTCTTC. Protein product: CASRGGGASYNEQFF.

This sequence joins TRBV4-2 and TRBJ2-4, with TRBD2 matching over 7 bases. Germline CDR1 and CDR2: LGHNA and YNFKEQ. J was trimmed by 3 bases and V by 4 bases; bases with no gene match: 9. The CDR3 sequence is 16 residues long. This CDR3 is CASSPGGGVGKNIQYF. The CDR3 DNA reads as TGTGCCAGCAGCCCCGGGGGAGGGGTTGGCAAAAACATTCAGTACTTC.

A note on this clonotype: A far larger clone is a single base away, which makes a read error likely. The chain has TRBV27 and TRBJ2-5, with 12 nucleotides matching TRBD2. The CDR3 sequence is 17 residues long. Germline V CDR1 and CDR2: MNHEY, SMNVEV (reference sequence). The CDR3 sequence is CASSPLAGGTTRETRYF. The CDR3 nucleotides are TGTGCCAGCAGTCCTCTAGCGGGAGGGACCACAAGAGAGACCCGGTACTTC.

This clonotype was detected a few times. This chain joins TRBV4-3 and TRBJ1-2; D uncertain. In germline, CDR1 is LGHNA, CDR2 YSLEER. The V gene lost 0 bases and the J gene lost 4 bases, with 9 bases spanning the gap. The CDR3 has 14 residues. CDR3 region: CASSQDVLSYGYTF. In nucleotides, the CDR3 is TGCGCCAGCAGCCAAGATGTGTTATCCTATGGCTACACCTTC.